One T cell receptor beta chain is described in this entry. As yet, its antigen is unknown. CDR1 is LGHNA, CDR2 YNFKEQ, per germline. The ends lost 0 bases at V and 0 bases at J; junction bases unmatched: 8. CDR3 length: 18 amino acids. The blood sample dates from first hyperthyroidism diagnosis, preceding any ophthalmopathy symptoms. RNA transcripts gave rise to amplified TCR beta CDR3 regions. First-round RT-PCR targeting the TCR CDR3 was performed with the HTBI primer set. TCRdb reanalysed the multiplex PCR reads using MiXCR and keeps one entry per CDR3 protein. The sample has roughly 380,000 distinct CDR3 sequences; approximately 13% are singletons. The data were taken from a study of T cells in Graves' hyperthyroidism and ophthalmopathy. The overall study: The blood sample was taken at first diagnosis, before treatment began. Study-wide results and caveats: Before onset, by a median of approximately 5.9 months, the model predicted ophthalmopathy. Ophthalmopathy was distinguished from stable hyperthyroidism by 13 V-J signatures.

Sequenced: blood. The source of this sequence is a man aged 25 to 40 with Graves' hyperthyroidism that later progressed to Graves' ophthalmopathy. The V call is TRBV4-2, the J call TRBJ2-1; 7 bases map to TRBD1. Written as DNA, the CDR3 is TGTGCCAGCAGCCAAGAAGGGGGACAGATTTTCTCCTACAATGAGCAGTTCTTC. It yields the protein CASSQEGGQIFSYNEQFF.